The clone carrying this T cell receptor (beta chain) was counted a single time. Its antigen remains unknown. This specimen belongs to a study of T-cell memory formation after mild COVID-19. Whole-study findings and limits: Proof of SARS-CoV-2 specificity was absent for the second-wave clones that crested on day 37. Cross-reactive memory appears to have joined, as suggested by some responding clones showing up in pre-infection memory.

One entry per CDR3 protein, called by TCRdb with MiXCR from the 5' RACE reads. The data hold 100,000 or so distinct CDR3 sequences, with 11% observed a single time. The V gene's germline CDR1 is MDHEN and CDR2 SYDVKM. CDR3 size: 15 residues. Trimming cost V 7 bases and J 6 bases, with 18 bases left between them. Material: PBMCs or a T cell subset sorted from them (not recorded which). The TCR sequence derives from a man between 18 and 29 years old who had mild COVID-19 (a few samples of this study predate the infection). Cell type and time point are not known. The gene calls are TRBV28 and TRBJ2-2, with TRBD2 as a possible D gene (5 bases). The DNA for the CDR3 is TGTGCCAGCACCCAGAAGGGCGGGTATGCCGGGGAGCTGTTTTTT. Translation gives CASTQKGGYAGELFF.